The next 5 T cell receptor beta chains were all read from a single sample in a study of somatic mutations in cytotoxic T cells in rheumatoid arthritis. This table comes from immunoSEQ multiplex PCR, and its TCRdb copy is limited to in-frame clones, with some not included. The sample carries under 35,000 clones, approximately 86% recorded once. The sample consisted of CD8+ T cells sorted from blood. The receptors come from an adult with rheumatoid arthritis.

The rearrangement joins TRBV7-9 to TRBJ1-4; D remains unclear. The V gene lost 6 bases and the J gene lost 7 bases, with 15 bases spanning the gap. The CDR3 runs to 14 residues. The germline gives CDR1 SEHNR, CDR2 FQNEAQ (reference sequence). CDR3 nucleotides: TGTGCCAGCAGGTCCCCTGGGAGCGCTGAAAAACTGTTTTTT. Protein: CASRSPGSAEKLFF.

The chain has TRBV30 and TRBJ1-6, with D tentatively TRBD1 (5 bases). The CDR3 has 15 residues. V was pared by 2 bases and J by 6 bases, with 14 bases between. Germline V gene lookup returns CDR1 GTSNPN and CDR2 SVGIG (reference sequence). CDR3 region: CAWSRKGEGNSPLHF. The CDR3 DNA follows: TGTGCCTGGAGTAGGAAAGGGGAGGGTAATTCACCCCTCCACTTT. Full variable domain (missing parts from reference TRBV30 and TRBJ1-6): SQTIHQWPATLVQPVGSPLSLECTVEGTSNPNLYWYRQAAGRGLQLLFYSVGIGQISSEVPQNLSASRPQDRQFILSSKKLLLSDSGFYLCAWSRKGEGNSPLHFGNGTRLTVT.

The V and J genes are TRBV7-9 and TRBJ2-5, with D unresolved. Looked up from germline, CDR1 is SEHNR and CDR2 is FQNEAQ (reference sequence). With 10 bases removed from V and 5 bases from J, the gap between germline ends came to 5 bases. The CDR3 consists of 9 residues. The CDR3 here is CATSETQYF. The CDR3 nucleotides read TGTGCCACCTCGGAGACCCAGTACTTC.

The V and J genes are TRBV6-5 and TRBJ2-2; the D is unclear. Germline V lookup: CDR1 MNHEY, CDR2 SVGAGI. The CDR3 is 12 residues long. V was cut by 6 bases and J by 4 bases, with 6 bases left in between. Here the CDR3 DNA reads TGTGCCAGCAGGAGTCCCACCGGGGAGCTGTTTTTT. This gives the protein CASRSPTGELFF.

The chain has TRBV29-1 and TRBJ1-2; 9 bases fit TRBD1. The ends lost 0 bases at V and 6 bases at J; junction bases unmatched: 8. CDR1 and CDR2 from the germline V gene are SQVTM and ANQGSEA. This CDR3 is 15 amino acids long. CDR3 residues: CSVEDLSGTGNGYTF. The CDR3 DNA sequence: TGCAGCGTTGAAGATCTTTCCGGGACAGGGAATGGCTACACCTTC.